This is a list of T cell receptor beta chains from one sample in a study of blood T cells in healthy people across ages. TCRdb reprocessed the 5' RACE reads with MiXCR, giving one entry per CDR3 protein. The sample has nearly 1 million distinct CDR3 sequences, 45% to 60% seen once. The material sequenced was blood. These receptors all come from a woman aged 55-69 years in good health. Both conserved end residues are part of each CDR3. The order of the fields is J gene, V gene, clone size, CDR3 length, D gene, CDR3 DNA, CDR3 protein. D genes are given only for firm matches. For some rows the clone size is stated as once, few or many, or as a class when expanded; others skip it.

>TRBJ2-4|TRBV20-1|NA|13|TRBD2
TGCAGTGCTAGGTGGCGGGAGGGCCTAGAGCAGTACTTC
CSARWREGLEQYF
>TRBJ2-5|TRBV12-3/TRBV12-4|NA|16|NA
TGTGCCGGCAGTCCCCTAGGGCATTCACCGAGAGAGACCCAGTACTTC
CAGSPLGHSPRETQYF
>TRBJ2-2|TRBV5-5|NA|15|NA
TGTGCCAGCAGCCCTGGGCAGGCGCGCACCGGGGAGCTGTTTTTT
CASSPGQARTGELFF
>TRBJ2-5|TRBV6-1|NA|14|NA
TGTGCCAGCAGTGAAGGAAGGGCTAAAGAGACCCAGTACTTC
CASSEGRAKETQYF
>TRBJ2-7|TRBV20-1|NA|14|NA
TGCAGTGCTAGTTGGGTTCGGCGGAGCTACGAGCAGTACTTC
CSASWVRRSYEQYF
>TRBJ2-4|TRBV20-1|once|17|NA
TGCAGTGCCGTCCGAGTTCTCTCCGGCCGGGGGCAAAACATCCAGTACTTC
CSAVRVLSGRGQNIQYF
>TRBJ2-5|TRBV20-1|NA|12|NA
TGCAGTGCTAGTCCTCTTCAAGAGACCCAGTACTTC
CSASPLQETQYF
>TRBJ2-5|TRBV4-1|once|17|TRBD2
TGCGCCAGCAGCTATCCCGGGACTAGCGGTACACAAGAGACCCAGTACTTC
CASSYPGTSGTQETQYF
>TRBJ2-7|TRBV4-1|NA|21|TRBD2
TGCGCCAGCAGCCAAACTAATCCGGGACAGGGGAGGACTAGCGGGAGCTACGAGCAGTACTTC
CASSQTNPGQGRTSGSYEQYF
>TRBJ1-6|TRBV20-1|NA|13|NA
TGCAGTGCTAGAGCGGTCGCAAATTCACCCCTCCACTTT
CSARAVANSPLHF
>TRBJ2-5|TRBV20-1|few|11|NA
TGCAGTGCTAGCTACCAAGAGACCCAGTACTTC
CSASYQETQYF
>TRBJ2-1|TRBV7-2|NA|16|TRBD2
TGTGCCAGCAGCTTAGATTTGAGTCGGGGGGAGCATGAGCAGTTCTTC
CASSLDLSRGEHEQFF
>TRBJ2-3|TRBV6-4|NA|13|NA
TGTGCCAGCAGTGATAACAAGACAGATACGCAGTATTTT
CASSDNKTDTQYF
>TRBJ2-7|TRBV27|few|13|NA
TGTGCCACCAAATCGGGGGATTCCTACGAGCAGTACTTC
CATKSGDSYEQYF
>TRBJ2-1|TRBV6-4|NA|14|NA
TGTGCCAGCAGTGACCGAGGACAGTACAATGAGCAGTTCTTC
CASSDRGQYNEQFF
>TRBJ2-3|TRBV20-1|few|15|TRBD2
TGCAGTGCCCGCGAACTAGCGGGAGGTTCAGATACGCAGTATTTT
CSARELAGGSDTQYF
>TRBJ1-4|TRBV7-2|NA|15|NA
TGTGCCAGCAGCAAGAAACAGGGATGGGAGGAAAAACTGTTTTTT
CASSKKQGWEEKLFF
>TRBJ1-2|TRBV5-5|NA|14|TRBD1
TGTGCCAGCAGTAACAGGGGCGCCAACTATGGCTACACCTTC
CASSNRGANYGYTF
>TRBJ2-1|TRBV4-1|few|14|NA
TGCGCCAGCAGCCAAGATGAGACCTACAATGAGCAGTTCTTC
CASSQDETYNEQFF
>TRBJ2-1|TRBV6-4|NA|15|TRBD2
TGTGCCAACAGTGACGGGGGGGGGTCGACCGATGAGCAGTTCTTC
CANSDGGGSTDEQFF
>TRBJ2-1|TRBV6-1|NA|17|TRBD1
TGTGCCAGCAGCTCCAACTCTCGACAGGGACGCCACAATGAGCAGTTCTTC
CASSSNSRQGRHNEQFF
>TRBJ1-4|TRBV20-1|NA|16|NA
TGCAGTGCCCAGCGAGGGCCCATGTCAACTAATGAAAAACTGTTTTTT
CSAQRGPMSTNEKLFF
>TRBJ1-5|TRBV20-1|few|13|NA
TGCAGTGCGAGACAGAATAGCAATCAGCCCCAGCATTTT
CSARQNSNQPQHF
>TRBJ2-5|TRBV28|NA|18|NA
TGTGCCAGCAGTTCCGAAGGGAGGAGTCATTATCCTGAAGAGACCCAGTACTTC
CASSSEGRSHYPEETQYF
>TRBJ2-1|TRBV7-6|NA|16|NA
TGTGCCAGCAGCTTAGAGATTCAGAGATTCTACAATGAGCAGTTCTTC
CASSLEIQRFYNEQFF
>TRBJ2-6|TRBV2|many|12|NA
TGTGCCGGCCACTCTGGGGCCAACGTCCTGACTTTC
CAGHSGANVLTF
>TRBJ2-4|TRBV10-1|few|15|NA
TGCGCCAGCAGATTAATGGACAGACCCAAAAACATTCAGTACTTC
CASRLMDRPKNIQYF
>TRBJ2-7|TRBV28|NA|14|NA
TGTGCCAGCAGAGAAACCGAGACTAGGAGCGAGCAGTACTTC
CASRETETRSEQYF